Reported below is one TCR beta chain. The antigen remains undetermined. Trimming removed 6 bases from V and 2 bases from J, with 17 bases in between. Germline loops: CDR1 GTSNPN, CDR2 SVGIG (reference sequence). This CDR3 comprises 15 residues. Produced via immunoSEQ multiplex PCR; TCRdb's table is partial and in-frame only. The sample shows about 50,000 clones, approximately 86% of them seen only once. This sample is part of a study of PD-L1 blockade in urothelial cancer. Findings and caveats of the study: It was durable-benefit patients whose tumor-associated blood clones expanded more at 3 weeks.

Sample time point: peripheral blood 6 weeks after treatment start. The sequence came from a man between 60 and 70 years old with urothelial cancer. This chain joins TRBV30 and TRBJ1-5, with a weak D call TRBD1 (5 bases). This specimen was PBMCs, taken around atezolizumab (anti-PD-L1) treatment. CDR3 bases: TGTGCCTGTATCACCGGGACTTCGGGCAATCAGCCCCAGCATTTT. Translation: CACITGTSGNQPQHF.